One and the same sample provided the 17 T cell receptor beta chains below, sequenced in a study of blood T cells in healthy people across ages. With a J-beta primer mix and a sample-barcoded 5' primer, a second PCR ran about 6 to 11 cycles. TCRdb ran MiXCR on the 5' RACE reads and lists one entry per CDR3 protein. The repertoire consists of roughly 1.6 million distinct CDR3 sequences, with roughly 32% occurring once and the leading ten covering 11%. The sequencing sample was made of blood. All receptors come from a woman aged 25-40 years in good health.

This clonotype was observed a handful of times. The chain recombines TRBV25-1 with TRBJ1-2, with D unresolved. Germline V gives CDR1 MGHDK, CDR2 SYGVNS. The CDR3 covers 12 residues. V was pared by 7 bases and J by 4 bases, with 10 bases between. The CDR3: CASTRPGYGYTF. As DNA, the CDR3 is TGTGCCAGCACCCGACCCGGCTATGGCTACACCTTC.

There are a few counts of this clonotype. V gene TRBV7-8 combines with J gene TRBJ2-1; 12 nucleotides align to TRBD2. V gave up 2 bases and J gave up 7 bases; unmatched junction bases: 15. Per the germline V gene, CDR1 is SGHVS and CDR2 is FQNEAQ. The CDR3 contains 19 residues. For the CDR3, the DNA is TGTGCCAGCAGCTTATTTCTAGCGGGAGGGCTAGAGTTCCCTAATGAGCAGTTCTTC. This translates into CASSLFLAGGLEFPNEQFF.

CDR3 region: CSVSRGGTGGNEQYF. The DNA for the CDR3 is TGCAGCGTTTCACGCGGCGGGACAGGGGGGAACGAGCAGTACTTC. The J gene is TRBJ2-7, the V gene TRBV29-1, with 11 positions matching TRBD1. Germline V gene data show CDR1 as SQVTM and CDR2 as ANQGSEA. V gave up 5 bases and J gave up 5 bases; unmatched junction bases: 11. The CDR3 contains 15 residues.

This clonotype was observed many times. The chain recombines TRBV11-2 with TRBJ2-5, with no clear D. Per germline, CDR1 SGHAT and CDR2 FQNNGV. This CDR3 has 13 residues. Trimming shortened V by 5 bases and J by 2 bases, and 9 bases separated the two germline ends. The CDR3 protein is CASSRLGQETQYF. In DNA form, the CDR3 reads TGTGCCAGCAGCAGGTTGGGTCAAGAGACCCAGTACTTC.

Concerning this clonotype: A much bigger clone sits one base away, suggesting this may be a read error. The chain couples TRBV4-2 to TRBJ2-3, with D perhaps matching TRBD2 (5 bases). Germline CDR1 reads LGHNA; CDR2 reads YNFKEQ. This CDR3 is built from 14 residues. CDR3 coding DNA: TGTGCCTGCAGCCCCCTGGAGGGCACAGATACGCAGTATTTT. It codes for CACSPLEGTDTQYF.

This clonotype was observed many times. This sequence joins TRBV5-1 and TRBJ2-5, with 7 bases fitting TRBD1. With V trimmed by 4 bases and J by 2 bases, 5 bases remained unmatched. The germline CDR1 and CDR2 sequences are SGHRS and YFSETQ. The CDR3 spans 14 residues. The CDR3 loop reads CASSPGTAQETQYF. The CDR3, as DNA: TGCGCCAGCAGCCCTGGGACAGCTCAAGAGACCCAGTACTTC.

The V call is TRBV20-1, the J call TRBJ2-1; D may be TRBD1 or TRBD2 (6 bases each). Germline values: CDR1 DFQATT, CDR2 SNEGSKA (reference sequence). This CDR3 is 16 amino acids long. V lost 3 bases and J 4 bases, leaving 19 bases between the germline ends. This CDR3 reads CSARVSGALLYNEQFF. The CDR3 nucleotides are TGCAGTGCTAGGGTTTCGGGGGCCCTCCTATACAATGAGCAGTTCTTC.

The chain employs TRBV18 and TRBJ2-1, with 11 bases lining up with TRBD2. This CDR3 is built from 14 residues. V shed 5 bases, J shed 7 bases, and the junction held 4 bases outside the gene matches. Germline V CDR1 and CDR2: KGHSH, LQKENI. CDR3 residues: CASSASGGSNEQFF. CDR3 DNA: TGTGCCAGCTCAGCTAGCGGGGGGAGTAATGAGCAGTTCTTC.

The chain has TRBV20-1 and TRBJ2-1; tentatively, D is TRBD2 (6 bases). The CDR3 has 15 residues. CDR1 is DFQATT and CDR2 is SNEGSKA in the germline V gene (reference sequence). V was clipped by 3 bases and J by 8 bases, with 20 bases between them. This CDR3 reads CSASGERAGGDEQFF. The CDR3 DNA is TGCAGTGCTAGTGGGGAGCGGGCAGGAGGGGATGAGCAGTTCTTC.

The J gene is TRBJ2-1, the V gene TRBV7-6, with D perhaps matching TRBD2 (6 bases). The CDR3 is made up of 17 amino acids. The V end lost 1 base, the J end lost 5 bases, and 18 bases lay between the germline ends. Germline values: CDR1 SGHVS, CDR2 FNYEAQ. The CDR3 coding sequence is TGTGCCAGCAGCTTAGATAACGCGGGAACATTCGACAATGAGCAGTTCTTC. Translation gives CASSLDNAGTFDNEQFF.

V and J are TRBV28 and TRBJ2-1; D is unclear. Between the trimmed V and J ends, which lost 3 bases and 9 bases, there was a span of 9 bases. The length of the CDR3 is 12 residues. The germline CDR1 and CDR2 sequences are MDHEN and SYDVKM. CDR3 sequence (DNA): TGTGCCAGCAGTTTTGAACGGGTTGAGCAGTTCTTC. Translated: CASSFERVEQFF.

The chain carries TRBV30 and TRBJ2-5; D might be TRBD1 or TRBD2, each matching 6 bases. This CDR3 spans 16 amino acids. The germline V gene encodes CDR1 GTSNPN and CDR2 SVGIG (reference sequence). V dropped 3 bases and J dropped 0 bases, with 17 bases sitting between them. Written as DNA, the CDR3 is TGTGCCTGGAGCACCGGGGGCGGTTGGTACCAAGAGACCCAGTACTTC. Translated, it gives CAWSTGGGWYQETQYF.

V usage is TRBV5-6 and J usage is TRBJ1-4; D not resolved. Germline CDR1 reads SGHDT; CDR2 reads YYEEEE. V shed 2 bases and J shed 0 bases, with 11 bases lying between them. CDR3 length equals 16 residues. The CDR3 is CASSLSGVATNEKLFF. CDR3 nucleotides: TGTGCCAGCAGCTTAAGCGGGGTTGCAACTAATGAAAAACTGTTTTTT. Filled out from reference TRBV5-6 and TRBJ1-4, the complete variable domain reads DAGVTQSPTHLIKTRGQQVTLRCSPKSGHDTVSWYQQALGQGPQFIFQYYEEEERQRGNFPDRFSGHQFPNYSSELNVNALLLGDSALYLCASSLSGVATNEKLFFGSGTQLSVL.

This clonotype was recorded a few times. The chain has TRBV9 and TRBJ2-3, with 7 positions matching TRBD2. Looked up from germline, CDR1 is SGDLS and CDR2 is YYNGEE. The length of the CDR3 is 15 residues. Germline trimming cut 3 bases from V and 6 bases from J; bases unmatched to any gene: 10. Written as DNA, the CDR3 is TGTGCCAGCAGCGACACTAGCGCCCCTGGGGATACGCAGTATTTT. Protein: CASSDTSAPGDTQYF.

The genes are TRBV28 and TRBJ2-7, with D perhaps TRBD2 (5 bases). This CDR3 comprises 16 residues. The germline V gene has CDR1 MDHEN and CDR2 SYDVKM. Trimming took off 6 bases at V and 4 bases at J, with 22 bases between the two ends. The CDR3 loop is CASRDPMDSARYEQYF. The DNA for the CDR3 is TGTGCCAGCAGAGATCCCATGGACTCCGCGCGGTACGAGCAGTACTTC.

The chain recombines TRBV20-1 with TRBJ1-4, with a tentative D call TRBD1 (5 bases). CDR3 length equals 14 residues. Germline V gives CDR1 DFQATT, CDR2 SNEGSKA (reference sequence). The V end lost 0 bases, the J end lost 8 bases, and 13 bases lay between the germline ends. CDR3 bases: TGCAGTGCTAGAGAGGGACCCCAAGTCGAAAAACTGTTTTTT. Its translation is CSAREGPQVEKLFF.

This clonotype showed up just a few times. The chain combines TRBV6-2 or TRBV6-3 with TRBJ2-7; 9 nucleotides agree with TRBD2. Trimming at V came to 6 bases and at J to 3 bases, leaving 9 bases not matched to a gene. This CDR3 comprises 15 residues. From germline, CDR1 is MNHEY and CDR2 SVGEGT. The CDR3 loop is CASSDGLAPFYEQYF. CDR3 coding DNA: TGTGCCAGCAGCGACGGACTAGCGCCTTTCTACGAGCAGTACTTC.